The T cell receptor beta chain under discussion was sequenced for a study of blood T cell repertoires in COVID-19. Study-level background: Sites across the United States, Italy and Spain contributed samples from acute and convalescent COVID-19.

Trimming cost V 3 bases and J 5 bases, with 15 bases left between them. There are 15 residues in the CDR3. The germline V gene encodes CDR1 KGHDR and CDR2 SFDVKD. Under the authors' procedure: Scientists estimated how many nucleated cells there were by amplifying reference gene primers. Measured with immunoSEQ multiplex PCR; TCRdb has only the in-frame clones, and not every one. That table gives V, J and clone size, and the DNA gave D and trimming. The sample yields more than 55,000 clones, roughly 80% seen once. Sequenced input: peripheral blood. The receptor was derived from a woman older than 75 with acute or convalescent COVID-19. V is TRBV24-1 and J is TRBJ1-1; D may be TRBD1 (6 bases). The CDR3 protein is CATSDRKQGSTEAFF. CDR3 coding DNA: TGTGCCACCAGTGATCGAAAACAGGGTTCTACTGAAGCTTTCTTT.